This TCR beta chain was found in a study of CD8+ T cells in alopecia areata. As the sequencing template, cDNA was produced by extracting RNA and reverse transcribing it. The data were produced by immunoSEQ multiplex PCR, yet TCRdb's version contains in-frame clones alone and is incomplete. Among 90,000 to 120,000 clones listed, 50% to 60% were seen once. The J segment lost 3 bases and the V segment lost 5 bases, leaving 10 bases of the junction unmatched. CDR1 and CDR2 from the germline V gene are SEHNR and FQNEAQ (reference sequence). The CDR3 has 15 residues. This clone appeared a few times. The investigators collected lesional scalp punch biopsies and peripheral blood from alopecia areata patients.

Sequencing was performed on NKG2D-low CD8+ T cells sorted from blood. The chain employs TRBV7-9 and TRBJ2-7, with 7 bases fitting TRBD1. The receptor was derived from a human donor with alopecia areata. The CDR3 is CASSPPERQGYEQYF. The DNA of the CDR3 is TGTGCCAGCAGCCCACCCGAGAGACAGGGCTACGAGCAGTACTTC. Based on the CDR3 plus reference TRBV7-9 and TRBJ2-7, the full variable domain is DTGVSQNPRHKITKRGQNVTFRCDPISEHNRLYWYRQTLGQGPEFLTYFQNEAQLEKSRLLSDRFSAERPKGSFSTLEIQRTEQGDSAMYLCASSPPERQGYEQYFGPGTRLTVT.